One sample yielded the 32 T cell receptor beta chains listed below, sequenced in a study of blood T cells in healthy people across ages. Primed by a sample-barcoded 5' primer and a J-beta primer mix, a second PCR proceeded for about 7 to 11 cycles. Via MiXCR, TCRdb re-called the 5' RACE reads, giving one row per CDR3 protein. This sample has about 680,000 distinct CDR3 sequences, with 45% to 50% found just once. Sequenced material: blood. These receptors all stem from a woman aged 60-75 years in good health.

The chain uses TRBV20-1 and TRBJ2-5; 7 bases are shared with TRBD2. The trim removed 1 base at V and 11 bases at J, leaving 13 bases unmatched. CDR3 length: 14 amino acids. Germline CDR1 is DFQATT and CDR2 is SNEGSKA (reference sequence). The CDR3 DNA sequence: TGCAGTGCTAGAGTCTCGACTAGCTACCATGGGCAGTACTTC. Amino acid sequence: CSARVSTSYHGQYF.

This clonotype was counted a few times. V is TRBV2 and J is TRBJ2-5; D not certain. The V gene's germline CDR1 is SNHLY and CDR2 FYNNEI. This CDR3 region has 13 residues. Trimming shortened V by 3 bases and J by 11 bases, and 16 bases separated the two germline ends. CDR3 protein: CASSENQYNEQYF. The CDR3 nucleotides are TGTGCCAGCAGTGAGAACCAGTACAATGAGCAGTACTTC.

V and J are TRBV5-1 and TRBJ2-4, with 7 nucleotides matching TRBD1. The CDR3 is 18 residues long. Per germline, CDR1 SGHRS and CDR2 YFSETQ. V was clipped by 1 base and J by 4 bases; unmatched bases: 14. CDR3 in amino acids: CASSLLVGNRGSKNIQYF. The DNA of the CDR3 is TGCGCCAGCAGCTTGTTGGTAGGAAACAGGGGTTCGAAAAACATTCAGTACTTC.

This rearrangement joins TRBV4-3 to TRBJ2-3; the D gene is possibly TRBD2 (6 bases). Germline V gene lookup returns CDR1 LGHNA and CDR2 YSLEER. V lost 2 bases and J 3 bases, leaving 12 bases between the germline ends. The CDR3 has 15 amino acids. The CDR3 DNA reads as TGCGCCAGCAGCCAACCGGGAGCTGGAACAGATACGCAGTATTTT. Protein: CASSQPGAGTDTQYF.

As DNA, the CDR3 is TGTGCCATCAGTATCGACTGGACTAGCGGGAAGGACTACAATGAGCAGTACTTC. Translating gives CAISIDWTSGKDYNEQYF. The chain uses TRBV10-3 and TRBJ2-5, with 12 bases fitting TRBD2. The CDR3 is made up of 18 amino acids. The V segment lost 5 bases and the J segment 11 bases; nucleotides outside the gene matches: 21. Germline V gives CDR1 ENHRY, CDR2 SYGVKD.

This clonotype has a handful of counts. The gene calls are TRBV20-1 and TRBJ2-7; no definite D call. V lost 6 bases and J 2 bases, leaving 20 bases between the germline ends. The germline CDR1 and CDR2 sequences are DFQATT and SNEGSKA (reference sequence). CDR3 size: 15 residues. This CDR3 is CSALSEVHLPYEQYF. The CDR3 bases are TGCAGTGCCCTCTCTGAGGTACACCTCCCCTACGAGCAGTACTTC.

This sequence joins TRBV29-1 and TRBJ2-5, with 7 bases fitting TRBD1. Trimming took 5 bases from V and 0 from J; bases not matched to a gene: 3. CDR3 length: 13 amino acids. Germline-derived CDR1 and CDR2 are SQVTM and ANQGSEA. CDR3 nucleotide sequence: TGCAGCGTTCCCGGGACAGACCAAGAGACCCAGTACTTC. Its translation is CSVPGTDQETQYF.

The table lists this clonotype with a few counts. V and J are TRBV13 and TRBJ2-7, with a weak D call TRBD2 (6 bases). The germline CDR1 and CDR2 sequences are PRHDT and FYEKMQ (reference sequence). The CDR3 runs 13 residues. V was trimmed by 5 bases and J by 5 bases, leaving 13 bases between them. CDR3: CASSKGGSHEQYF. The CDR3 DNA reads as TGTGCCAGCAGCAAGGGAGGTTCCCACGAGCAGTACTTC. Using reference TRBV13 and TRBJ2-7 for the parts outside the CDR3, the full variable domain is AAGVIQSPRHLIKEKRETATLKCYPIPRHDTVYWYQQGPGQDPQFLISFYEKMQSDKGSIPDRFSAQQFSDYHSELNMSSLELGDSALYFCASSKGGSHEQYFGPGTRLTVT.

V and J are TRBV4-1 and TRBJ2-5, with D perhaps matching TRBD2 (6 bases). This CDR3 comprises 16 residues. Germline V gene data show CDR1 as MGHRA and CDR2 as YSYEKL. Trimming took off 1 base at V and 3 bases at J, with 15 bases between the two ends. The CDR3 reads CASSQGPSETEETQYF. The CDR3 DNA reads as TGCGCCAGCAGCCAAGGACCTAGCGAGACAGAAGAGACCCAGTACTTC.

The V gene is TRBV28, the J gene TRBJ2-1, with D maybe TRBD2 (6 bases). Trimming left V 6 bases short and J 7 bases short, with 19 bases between. CDR3 length: 15 residues. Germline loops: CDR1 MDHEN, CDR2 SYDVKM. The CDR3 coding sequence is TGTGCCAGCAGCCGGGCGGGACTCGAAACGAATGAGCAGTTCTTC. It encodes CASSRAGLETNEQFF.

The chain employs TRBV5-4 and TRBJ1-4; the match to TRBD1 covers 7 bases. The CDR3 is made up of 14 amino acids. V was pared by 1 base and J by 10 bases, with 7 bases of the junction left unmatched. Germline CDR1 SGHNT, CDR2 YYREEE (reference sequence). This CDR3 reads CASSLWAAGGKLFF. The CDR3 DNA sequence: TGTGCCAGCAGCTTGTGGGCGGCAGGGGGAAAACTGTTTTTT.

This clonotype was seen more than once but under ten times. The rearrangement links TRBV30 to TRBJ2-7; no definite D call. V was shortened by 1 base and J by 3 bases, with 4 bases between the two germline ends. CDR1 is GTSNPN and CDR2 is SVGIG in the germline V gene (reference sequence). The CDR3 has 11 amino acids. In nucleotides, the CDR3 is TGTGCCTGGAGTGAGAGCTACGAGCAGTACTTC. This gives the protein CAWSESYEQYF.

The V gene is TRBV7-2, the J gene TRBJ1-5; D is unclear. This CDR3 is built from 14 residues. Trimming stripped 1 base from V and 7 bases from J, with 11 bases between. Germline CDR1 and CDR2: SGHTA and FQGNSA. Here the CDR3 reads CASSLEPHGQPQHF. DNA for the CDR3: TGTGCCAGCAGCTTAGAGCCCCACGGCCAGCCCCAGCATTTT.

This clonotype was picked up many times. The chain combines TRBV15 with TRBJ2-7; D could derive from TRBD1 or TRBD2 (5 bases each). CDR1 LNHNV and CDR2 YYDKDF come from the germline V gene (reference sequence). Trimming removed 0 bases from V and 0 bases from J, with 12 bases in between. CDR3 size: 16 residues. This CDR3 is CATSRDRDGSSYEQYF. The CDR3 DNA reads as TGTGCCACCAGCAGAGATCGGGACGGCAGCTCCTACGAGCAGTACTTC.

Turning to this clonotype: At one end the junction does not follow the germline gene, possibly because of a read error. The V gene is TRBV11-2, the J gene TRBJ2-3, with D perhaps matching TRBD1 or TRBD2 (5 bases each). The CDR3 has 14 amino acids. The germline CDR1 and CDR2 sequences are SGHAT and FQNNGV. The CDR3, as DNA: TGTGCCGGCAGCCAAGGGACCGACCTGGATACGCAGTATTTT. Translated: CAGSQGTDLDTQYF.

The rearrangement uses TRBV27 and TRBJ2-1; a weak D match, TRBD1 (5 bases). Germline V CDR1 and CDR2: MNHEY, SMNVEV (reference sequence). The CDR3 covers 15 residues. The ends were cut back, 0 bases at V and 10 bases at J, with 16 bases in the middle. CDR3 nucleotides: TGTGCCAGCAGTTTATCGCAGGCAGGGTATCGAGAGCAGTTCTTC. This translates into CASSLSQAGYREQFF.

In the case of this clonotype: This could be a read error, since a much larger clone is one nucleotide away. CDR3 bases: TGCGTCAGCAGCCAGGACGGAACGGTCTCCTACGAGCAGTACTTC. Its protein product is CVSSQDGTVSYEQYF. The V and J genes are TRBV4-3 and TRBJ2-7, with D unresolved. The CDR3 runs 15 residues. CDR1 and CDR2 (germline): LGHNA, YSLEER.

The sample holds a few counts of this clonotype. V and J are TRBV11-2 and TRBJ2-5; D might be TRBD2 (6 bases). The CDR3 covers 15 residues. Germline V gene lookup returns CDR1 SGHAT and CDR2 FQNNGV. The V and J ends lost 2 bases and 1 base respectively, with 11 bases between them. The CDR3 coding sequence is TGTGCCAGCAGCTTAACCCGGACTACCCAAGAGACCCAGTACTTC. It is translated as CASSLTRTTQETQYF.

The chain combines TRBV27 with TRBJ1-4; 7 positions match TRBD1. The CDR3 covers 15 residues. V lost 5 bases to trimming and J lost 7 bases; unmatched junction nucleotides: 10. The germline CDR1 and CDR2 sequences are MNHEY and SMNVEV (reference sequence). CDR3 region: CASSPTGRSSEKLFF. CDR3 sequence (DNA): TGTGCCAGCAGTCCGACAGGGCGGAGTTCTGAAAAACTGTTTTTT.

In this sample, this clonotype turned up a few times. The V gene is TRBV6-5, the J gene TRBJ2-7; 7 bases are a match to TRBD2. J was trimmed by 5 bases and V by 2 bases; bases with no gene match: 3. CDR3 length: 13 amino acids. Per the germline V gene, CDR1 is MNHEY and CDR2 is SVGAGI. CDR3: CASSYGRENEQYF. DNA for the CDR3: TGTGCCAGCAGTTACGGGCGGGAGAACGAGCAGTACTTC.

This clonotype was seen more than once but under ten times. V is TRBV5-6 and J is TRBJ2-7; D is perhaps TRBD2 (6 bases). V dropped 5 bases and J dropped 2 bases, with 11 bases sitting between them. Looked up from germline, CDR1 is SGHDT and CDR2 is YYEEEE. This CDR3 contains 13 residues. The CDR3 sequence: CASSGDLAYEQYF. For the CDR3, the DNA is TGTGCCAGCAGTGGGGACTTGGCCTACGAGCAGTACTTC.

Details on this clonotype: A much larger clone is a single base away; this may be a read error. J is TRBJ1-1 and V is TRBV13; 8 bases align to TRBD1. The CDR3 covers 17 residues. Germline-derived CDR1 and CDR2 are PRHDT and FYEKMQ (reference sequence). CDR3: CVSSSDPTGVPNTEAFF. The CDR3 DNA reads TGTGTCAGCAGCTCAGACCCGACAGGGGTCCCGAACACTGAAGCTTTCTTT.

This chain uses TRBV12-5 with TRBJ2-1; D ambiguous. The V gene lost 1 base and the J gene lost 0 bases, with 7 bases spanning the gap. CDR3 length equals 15 residues. CDR1 LGHNT and CDR2 FRNRAP come from the germline V gene. This CDR3 is CASGLGEFSYNEQFF. CDR3 DNA sequence: TGTGCTAGTGGTTTGGGGGAATTCTCCTACAATGAGCAGTTCTTC.

J is TRBJ2-3 and V is TRBV20-1, with 9 bases matching TRBD1. V lost 3 bases, J lost 2 bases, and 12 bases stayed unmatched. This CDR3 is built from 17 residues. Germline V lookup: CDR1 DFQATT, CDR2 SNEGSKA (reference sequence). This CDR3 reads CSASRDRDGGFTDTQYF. The CDR3 nucleotides read TGCAGTGCTAGTAGGGACAGGGATGGTGGGTTCACAGATACGCAGTATTTT.

This clonotype was observed a few times. This chain joins TRBV6-5 and TRBJ2-7; D perhaps matches TRBD1 (6 bases). Trimming stripped 0 bases from V and 5 bases from J, with 11 bases between. The CDR3 covers 14 residues. Germline CDR1 reads MNHEY; CDR2 reads SVGAGI. The CDR3 DNA follows: TGTGCCAGCAGTTACTCGGGGTACAGGGACGAGCAGTACTTC. This translates into CASSYSGYRDEQYF.

This clonotype was counted a few times. The V call is TRBV2, the J call TRBJ1-2, with D perhaps TRBD1 (6 bases). Germline CDR1 SNHLY, CDR2 FYNNEI. V lost 8 bases to trimming and J lost 3 bases, with 16 bases between them. CDR3 size: 14 residues. CDR3 bases: TGTGCCAGCGTTAGGACAGAGGGTGACTATGGCTACACCTTC. Translation gives CASVRTEGDYGYTF. The variable domain in full, with the rest retrieved from reference TRBV2 and TRBJ1-2, is EPEVTQTPSHQVTQMGQEVILRCVPISNHLYFYWYRQILGQKVEFLVSFYNNEISEKSEIFDDQFSVERPDGSNFTLKIRSTKLEDSAMYFCASVRTEGDYGYTFGSGTRLTVV.

The chain uses TRBV6-2 or TRBV6-3 and TRBJ2-5; TRBD2 might be the D (6 bases). The length of the CDR3 is 15 residues. Germline CDR1 and CDR2: MNHEY and SVGEGT. The V end lost 5 bases, the J end lost 2 bases, and 15 bases lay between the germline ends. CDR3 in amino acids: CASSGAAGPQETQYF. For the CDR3, the DNA is TGTGCCAGCAGTGGCGCGGCGGGACCACAAGAGACCCAGTACTTC.

J is TRBJ1-1 and V is TRBV4-3; possible D gene TRBD1, 5 bases. CDR1 LGHNA and CDR2 YSLEER come from the germline V gene. The CDR3 has 14 residues. The V gene lost 0 bases and the J gene lost 10 bases, with 15 bases spanning the gap. The CDR3 loop reads CASSQDYVREPAFF. The CDR3 nucleotides read TGCGCCAGCAGCCAAGATTATGTCAGGGAACCAGCTTTCTTT.

The chain employs TRBV20-1 and TRBJ2-7; D gene uncertain. The CDR3 runs to 14 residues. CDR1 is DFQATT and CDR2 is SNEGSKA in the germline V gene (reference sequence). The CDR3 loop reads CSALVSGSSYEQYF. CDR3 bases: TGCAGCGCCCTGGTATCCGGAAGCTCCTACGAGCAGTACTTC.

Only a few counts were recorded for this clonotype. The CDR3 sequence: CASSLARGYNEQFF. The CDR3 DNA reads TGTGCCAGCAGCTTAGCTCGGGGGTACAATGAGCAGTTCTTC. The rearrangement uses TRBV7-6 and TRBJ2-1, with a weak D call TRBD2 (6 bases). The V gene lost 0 bases and the J gene lost 4 bases, with 7 bases spanning the gap. The length of the CDR3 is 14 residues. Germline values: CDR1 SGHVS, CDR2 FNYEAQ.

The chain combines TRBV6-2 or TRBV6-3 with TRBJ2-1; D unclear. Germline-derived CDR1 and CDR2 are MNHEY and SVGEGT. Trimming stripped 0 bases from V and 8 bases from J, with 5 bases between. The CDR3 length is 12 residues. The chain's CDR3 is CASSYSIYEQFF. The CDR3, as DNA: TGTGCCAGCAGTTACTCGATCTATGAGCAGTTCTTC.

The chain employs TRBV15 and TRBJ1-4, with D possibly being TRBD1 (6 bases). The CDR3 sequence is 15 residues long. Per the germline V gene, CDR1 is LNHNV and CDR2 is YYDKDF (reference sequence). Trimming left V 4 bases short and J 0 bases short, with 9 bases between. CDR3 sequence: CATSMRTATNEKLFF. The CDR3 nucleotides are TGTGCCACCAGCATGAGGACAGCAACTAATGAAAAACTGTTTTTT.